The T cell receptor (beta chain) under discussion was sequenced for a study of blood T cell repertoires in COVID-19. The wider study: The United States, Italy and Spain provided the acute and convalescent COVID-19 samples.

The CDR3 is made up of 14 amino acids. The germline CDR1 and CDR2 sequences are SNHLY and FYNNEI. V shed 6 bases, J shed 7 bases, and the junction held 6 bases outside the gene matches. Per the original methods: Amplifying reference gene primers gave estimates of nucleated cell counts. Method: immunoSEQ multiplex PCR; TCRdb's copy keeps in-frame clones and lacks some. From that table come the V and J calls and clone size; the DNA was used to work out D and trimming. The table shows fewer than 300,000 clones, with 70% to 90% occurring only once. The sample comprised peripheral blood. This TCR was sampled from a woman between 45 and 65 years old with COVID-19, enrolled during active disease. The gene calls are TRBV2 and TRBJ2-7, with 13 bases that match TRBD2. DNA of the CDR3: TGTGCCAGCAGCCGGACTAGCGGGAGTGCGGAGCAGTACTTC. Encoded protein: CASSRTSGSAEQYF. Full variable domain (outside the CDR3, taken from reference TRBV2 and TRBJ2-7): EPEVTQTPSHQVTQMGQEVILRCVPISNHLYFYWYRQILGQKVEFLVSFYNNEISEKSEIFDDQFSVERPDGSNFTLKIRSTKLEDSAMYFCASSRTSGSAEQYFGPGTRLTVT.